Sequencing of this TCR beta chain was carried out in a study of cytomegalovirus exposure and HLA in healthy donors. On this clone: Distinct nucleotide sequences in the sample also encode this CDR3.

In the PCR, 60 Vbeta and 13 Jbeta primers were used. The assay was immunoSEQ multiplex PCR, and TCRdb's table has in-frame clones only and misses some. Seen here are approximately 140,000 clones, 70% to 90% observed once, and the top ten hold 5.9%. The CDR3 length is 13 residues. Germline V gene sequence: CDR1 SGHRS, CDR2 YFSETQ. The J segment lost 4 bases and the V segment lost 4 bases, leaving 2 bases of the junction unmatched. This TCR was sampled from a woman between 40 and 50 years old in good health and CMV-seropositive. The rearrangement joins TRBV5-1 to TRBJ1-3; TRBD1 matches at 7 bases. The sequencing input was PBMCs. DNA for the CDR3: TGCGCCAGCAGCCTGGGACAGGGAAACACCATATATTTT. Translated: CASSLGQGNTIYF.